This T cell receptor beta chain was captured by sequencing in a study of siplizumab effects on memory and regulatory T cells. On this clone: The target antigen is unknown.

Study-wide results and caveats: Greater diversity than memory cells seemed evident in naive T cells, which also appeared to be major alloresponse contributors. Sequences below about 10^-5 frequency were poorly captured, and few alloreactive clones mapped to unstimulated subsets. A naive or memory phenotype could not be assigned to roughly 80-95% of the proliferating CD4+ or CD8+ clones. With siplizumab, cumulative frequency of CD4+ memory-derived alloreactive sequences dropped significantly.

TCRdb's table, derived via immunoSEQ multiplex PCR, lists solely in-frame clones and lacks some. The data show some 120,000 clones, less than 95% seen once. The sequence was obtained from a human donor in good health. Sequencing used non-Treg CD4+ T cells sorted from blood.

CDR3 sequence (DNA): TGCAGCGTCGAACAGACAGGGAACACTGAAGCTTTCTTT. This translates into CSVEQTGNTEAFF. This sequence joins TRBV29-1 and TRBJ1-1; a weak D match, TRBD1 (6 bases). Deletions cut 6 bases from V and 1 base from J, with 12 bases between. The CDR3 is made up of 13 amino acids. The germline V gene has CDR1 SQVTM and CDR2 ANQGSEA.